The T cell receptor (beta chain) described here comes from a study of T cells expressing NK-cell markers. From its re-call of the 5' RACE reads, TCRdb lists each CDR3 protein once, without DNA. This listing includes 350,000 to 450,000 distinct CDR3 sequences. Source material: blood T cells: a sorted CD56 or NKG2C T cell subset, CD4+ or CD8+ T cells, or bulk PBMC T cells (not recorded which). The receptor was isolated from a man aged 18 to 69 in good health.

The CDR3 region is CASSQDRVGRGRETQYF. V and J are TRBV14 and TRBJ2-5; TCRdb designates TRBD1, a call that cannot be tested without DNA. The CDR3 consists of 17 residues. Germline V gene data show CDR1 as SGHDN and CDR2 as FVKESK.